The T cell receptor beta chain described here comes from a study of CD8 T cells in ankylosing spondylitis. General study results and limits: Prior work had noted some motif variants in reactive arthritis blood and synovial fluid. Ankylosing spondylitis blood appeared to be characterized by a TCR beta motif of 8 or 9 highly homologous variants. From matched ankylosing spondylitis synovial fluid, disease-linked clones were reportedly recovered at significantly enriched levels. Clones linked with disease were CD8+ and fairly uncommon in the peripheral blood.

As concerns this clonotype: Its target is unknown. Germline is not matched at one junction end, which may reflect a read error.

Per germline, CDR1 LGHDT and CDR2 YNNKEL (reference sequence). CDR3 length: 17 residues. In making TCR beta libraries, quantitative 5'-RACE with molecular barcodes was used. One entry per CDR3 protein results from TCRdb running MiXCR on the 5' RACE reads. Here the sample spans about 480,000 distinct CDR3 sequences, 17% being singletons. The sequence derives from a male donor with ankylosing spondylitis. Sequencing was performed on blood, either unsorted or a sorted T cell fraction (not recorded which). The chain combines TRBV3-1 with TRBJ2-1; D is unresolved. The CDR3 region has the DNA TGTGCCAGCAGCCAATGGGTGCGAGCGCTCGAATCGGGTGAGCGGTTCTTC. This codes for CASSQWVRALESGERFF.